This T cell receptor beta chain was captured in a study of shared clonotypes between healthy human individuals. Per the germline V gene, CDR1 is LNHDA and CDR2 is SQIVND (reference sequence). V shed 0 bases and J shed 7 bases, with 10 bases lying between them. This CDR3 is built from 13 residues. Profiled with immunoSEQ multiplex PCR; TCRdb holds only in-frame clones, not every one. The sample yields 1,400,000 or so clones, about 98.5% seen once. The rearrangement uses TRBV19 and TRBJ2-7, with a weak D call TRBD1 (5 bases). What was sequenced was naive CD4+ T cells sorted from blood. Subset of the sample: CD45RA+ positively selected. The clonotype originates from a man aged 25-40 years in good health. The CDR3 DNA reads TGTGCCAGTAGTATAGACTCAGGGATGGAGCAGTACTTC. Its protein is CASSIDSGMEQYF.